Listed below are T cell receptor beta chains from one sample, sequenced in a study of memory CD4+ T cells and cytomegalovirus serostatus. Profiled with immunoSEQ multiplex PCR; TCRdb holds only in-frame clones, not every one. Counted here are roughly 45,000 clones, around 80% occurring once; the ten biggest clones make up 0.6% to 0.95%. The sample was memory CD4+ T cells from blood. Receptor source: an adult in good health and CMV-seronegative. Each CDR3 is given with its conserved first and last residue. D genes are given only for firm matches. Not every row has a clone size; where given, it reads once, few, many or a size class.

d_call clone_size j_call v_call cdr3_aa cdr3_nt
TRBD2 - TRBJ2-5 TRBV30 CAWSVLTSGGGETQYF TGTGCCTGGAGTGTACTGACTAGCGGAGGTGGAGAGACCCAGTACTTC
- - TRBJ1-1 TRBV5-4 CASSIGASEAFF TGTGCCAGCAGCATCGGGGCGTCTGAAGCTTTCTTT
- - TRBJ2-3 TRBV19 CASSIEDQPNTQYF TGTGCCAGTAGTATTGAGGACCAGCCCAATACGCAGTATTTT
TRBD2 - TRBJ2-5 TRBV25-1 CASTRLAEETQYF TGTGCCAGCACCCGACTAGCGGAAGAGACCCAGTACTTC
- - TRBJ2-2 TRBV19 CASNFQPGELFF TGTGCCAGCAACTTCCAGCCCGGGGAGCTGTTTTTT
- - TRBJ1-1 TRBV6-6 CASSPDGPSEAFF TGTGCCAGCAGTCCGGACGGGCCAAGTGAAGCTTTCTTT
- - TRBJ2-5 TRBV7-9 CASSWTGGYQETQYF TGTGCCAGCAGCTGGACTGGAGGGTACCAAGAGACCCAGTACTTC
- - TRBJ2-7 TRBV5-1 CASRREVSIKGEQYF TGCGCCAGCAGAAGGGAAGTGTCTATCAAAGGGGAGCAGTACTTC
- once TRBJ2-7 TRBV27 CASSLSVRTTVSYEQYF TGTGCCAGCAGTTTATCTGTGCGGACTACGGTCTCCTACGAGCAGTACTTC
- - TRBJ1-1 TRBV25-1 CASSREGVVGTEAFF TGTGCCAGCAGCCGGGAGGGTGTGGTCGGCACTGAAGCTTTCTTT
TRBD1 few TRBJ2-2 TRBV5-1 CASSWTGDFTGELFF TGCGCCAGCAGCTGGACAGGGGATTTCACCGGGGAGCTGTTTTTT
- - TRBJ1-6 TRBV5-6 CASSGWGKGNSPLHF TGTGCCAGCAGCGGTTGGGGGAAGGGTAATTCACCCCTCCACTTT
TRBD2 few TRBJ2-5 TRBV7-9 CASSSGLAGGQETQYF TGTGCCAGCAGCTCGGGACTAGCGGGGGGGCAAGAGACCCAGTACTTC
TRBD1 - TRBJ1-2 TRBV4-2 CASSSRGLIYGYTF TGTGCCAGCAGCTCCAGGGGGTTGATCTATGGCTACACCTTC
TRBD2 - TRBJ2-1 TRBV27 CASSSPGLARNEQFF TGTGCCAGCAGCTCCCCGGGACTAGCGAGAAATGAGCAGTTCTTC
- - TRBJ1-1 TRBV7-9 CASSPQSRVLNTEAFF TGTGCCAGCAGCCCCCAATCACGGGTGCTGAACACTGAAGCTTTCTTT
TRBD1 once TRBJ1-1 TRBV5-1 CASSFGTGGAATEAFF TGCGCCAGCAGCTTCGGGACAGGGGGCGCAGCAACTGAAGCTTTCTTT
- - TRBJ1-4 TRBV5-5 CASSLNQPATNEKLFF TGTGCCAGCAGCTTGAATCAGCCGGCAACTAATGAAAAACTGTTTTTT
TRBD2 once TRBJ2-1 TRBV18 CASSPPGGNYNEQFF TGTGCCAGCTCACCACCGGGAGGGAACTACAATGAGCAGTTCTTC
TRBD1 - TRBJ1-1 TRBV5-1 CASRPTGGLNTEAFF TGCGCCAGCAGACCCACAGGGGGCCTGAACACTGAAGCTTTCTTT
- - TRBJ1-1 TRBV27 CASRTAGRGGNTEAFF TGTGCCAGCAGGACTGCGGGCAGGGGCGGTAACACTGAAGCTTTCTTT
- - TRBJ2-3 TRBV5-6 CASSRIGGDTQYF TGTGCCAGCAGCCGGATTGGGGGTGATACGCAGTATTTT
- - TRBJ1-1 TRBV7-2 CASSLRSNFEAFF TGTGCCAGCAGCTTACGATCGAACTTTGAAGCTTTCTTT
- - TRBJ2-7 TRBV5-1 CASRTDGSYEQYF TGCGCCAGCAGAACGGACGGGTCCTACGAGCAGTACTTC
- - TRBJ1-2 TRBV2 CASSPRDLLTNYGYTF TGTGCCAGCAGTCCCAGGGACCTCCTAACTAACTATGGCTACACCTTC
- few TRBJ1-2 TRBV19 CASKEMGRVYGYTF TGTGCCAGTAAGGAGATGGGAAGGGTCTATGGCTACACCTTC
- - TRBJ1-1 TRBV11-2 CASSLGVAGTTEAFF TGTGCCAGCAGCTTGGGGGTAGCGGGAACGACTGAAGCTTTCTTT
- - TRBJ1-1 TRBV6-1 CASSEWGPDTEAFF TGTGCCAGCAGTGAATGGGGGCCCGACACTGAAGCTTTCTTT
TRBD1 - TRBJ1-2 TRBV28 CASRRLPGPRQGRLGYTF TGTGCCAGCAGACGACTCCCCGGTCCGAGACAGGGAAGACTCGGCTACACCTTC
TRBD2 - TRBJ2-3 TRBV19 CASSLLAGLTDTQYF TGTGCCAGTAGTTTGCTAGCGGGCCTGACAGATACGCAGTATTTT
- - TRBJ1-1 TRBV7-9 CASSPSSVNTEAFF TGTGCCAGCAGCCCCTCCAGCGTGAACACTGAAGCTTTCTTT
- - TRBJ1-2 TRBV28 CASSFEVNYGYTF TGTGCCAGCAGTTTTGAGGTTAACTATGGCTACACCTTC
- - TRBJ2-7 TRBV21-1 CASSNPIVHRLAGDEQYF TGTGCCAGCAGCAACCCCATAGTGCACCGACTAGCGGGAGACGAGCAGTACTTC
- - TRBJ1-1 TRBV6-1 CASSEAIGGNTEAFF TGTGCCAGCAGTGAAGCTATTGGGGGGAACACTGAAGCTTTCTTT
- - TRBJ1-5 TRBV6-6 CASSWGREFSNQPQHF TGTGCCAGCAGTTGGGGGCGGGAGTTTAGCAATCAGCCCCAGCATTTT
- - TRBJ1-1 TRBV6-5 CASSYQRALVAFF TGTGCCAGCAGTTACCAAAGAGCGTTAGTGGCTTTCTTT
- few TRBJ2-2 TRBV2 CASRVDGKGELFF TGTGCCAGCAGGGTGGACGGCAAAGGGGAGCTGTTTTTT
- - TRBJ1-2 TRBV5-1 CASSLGTTNYGYTF TGCGCCAGCAGCTTGGGCACCACTAACTATGGCTACACCTTC
- - TRBJ2-7 TRBV21-1 CASSTQGTSGSRYEQYF TGTGCCAGCAGCACTCAAGGAACTAGCGGGAGTAGGTACGAGCAGTACTTC